Each of the 31 T cell receptor beta chains below was sequenced from the same sample in a study of T-cell reconstitution after alpha-beta-depleted transplantation in children. The authors prepared the TCRbeta library with unique molecular identifiers. MiXCR, applied by TCRdb to the PCR reads, yields one record per CDR3 protein. The table records roughly 670,000 distinct CDR3 sequences, about an eighth of them present only once. The material was PBMCs, obtained before TCRalphabeta/CD19-depleted stem cell transplant. These receptors were obtained from a girl aged 2 to 9 with congenital amegakaryocytic thrombocytopenia, due to receive a stem cell transplant.

The J gene is TRBJ2-2, the V gene TRBV7-9; D not resolved. The CDR3 sequence is 15 residues long. CDR1 is SEHNR, CDR2 FQNEAQ, per germline (reference sequence). Trimming left V 4 bases short and J 1 base short, with 10 bases between. The CDR3 sequence: CASSSTFQNTGELFF. The DNA of the CDR3 is TGTGCCAGCAGCTCCACCTTTCAGAACACCGGGGAGCTGTTTTTT.

This clonotype was counted only a few times. The rearrangement links TRBV24-1 to TRBJ1-4; D gene unclear. This CDR3 is 13 amino acids long. CDR1 and CDR2 from the germline V gene are KGHDR and SFDVKD. V was shortened by 8 bases and J by 4 bases, with 10 bases between the two germline ends. The CDR3 nucleotides read TGTGCCACCAATCGGGGAGATAATGAAAAACTGTTTTTT. Protein product: CATNRGDNEKLFF.

This clonotype came up many times. The J gene is TRBJ2-1, the V gene TRBV20-1, with 8 bases aligning to TRBD1. Germline V gene data show CDR1 as DFQATT and CDR2 as SNEGSKA (reference sequence). The CDR3 is 16 amino acids. J lost 4 bases, V lost 4 bases, and 12 bases had no gene match. Written as DNA, the CDR3 is TGCAGTGCTACCCCCCTGGGACAGGACTTATACAATGAGCAGTTCTTC. Residues: CSATPLGQDLYNEQFF.

The sample holds many counts of this clonotype. This chain joins TRBV12-3 or TRBV12-4 and TRBJ2-3; 7 nucleotides agree with TRBD2. This CDR3 region has 16 residues. V lost 3 bases and J lost 0; bases outside the gene matches: 6. The CDR3 here is CASSLVAGSSTDTQYF. The CDR3 nucleotides are TGTGCCAGCAGTTTGGTAGCGGGTTCTAGCACAGATACGCAGTATTTT.

This clonotype was counted between two and nine times. The chain has TRBV12-3 or TRBV12-4 and TRBJ2-2, with a weak D call TRBD1 (6 bases). CDR3 size: 13 residues. Trimming removed 4 bases at V and 7 bases at J, with 10 bases between. CDR3 sequence (DNA): TGTGCCAGCAGTTATCGGACAGTCGGGGAGCTGTTTTTT. Its translation is CASSYRTVGELFF.

In this sample, this clonotype turned up a few times. The chain recombines TRBV30 with TRBJ2-5; D call uncertain. The V end was cut by 3 bases, the J end by 0 bases, with 5 bases between. The CDR3 extends over 12 amino acids. CDR1 is GTSNPN and CDR2 is SVGIG in the germline V gene (reference sequence). CDR3 in amino acids: CAWRQNQETQYF. In DNA form, the CDR3 reads TGTGCCTGGAGACAGAACCAAGAGACCCAGTACTTC.

The table lists this clonotype with many counts. The rearrangement links TRBV12-3 or TRBV12-4 to TRBJ2-1; D possibly matches TRBD1 or TRBD2 (5 bases each). Trimming took off 8 bases at V and 9 bases at J, with 17 bases between the two ends. The CDR3 contains 13 residues. The CDR3 nucleotides are TGTGCCAGCCGCTTCATACGGGACGGTGAGCAGTTCTTC. It encodes CASRFIRDGEQFF.

This clonotype appeared many times. J is TRBJ2-3 and V is TRBV20-1, with TRBD2 as a possible D gene (6 bases). V was pared by 3 bases and J by 4 bases, with 11 bases between. This CDR3 is built from 13 residues. CDR1 is DFQATT, CDR2 SNEGSKA, per germline (reference sequence). The CDR3 here is CSASAGLADTQYF. DNA of the CDR3: TGCAGTGCTAGTGCGGGGTTAGCAGATACGCAGTATTTT.

At least ten counts were recorded for this clonotype. V and J are TRBV20-1 and TRBJ2-3; no firm D call. The germline CDR1 and CDR2 sequences are DFQATT and SNEGSKA (reference sequence). The CDR3 consists of 15 residues. V gave up 1 base and J gave up 2 bases, with 13 bases separating them. CDR3 nucleotide sequence: TGCAGTGCTAGAGGTACAACTCCCCCCACAGATACGCAGTATTTT. The encoded protein is CSARGTTPPTDTQYF.

This clonotype was detected ten times or more. The genes are TRBV11-2 and TRBJ2-7; 11 nucleotides agree with TRBD1. V lost 7 bases and J lost 3; bases outside the gene matches: 8. The CDR3 length is 15 residues. Per germline, CDR1 SGHAT and CDR2 FQNNGV. The CDR3 loop is CASTWTGGVHYEQYF. CDR3 DNA: TGTGCCAGCACCTGGACAGGGGGCGTTCACTACGAGCAGTACTTC. Based on the CDR3 plus reference TRBV11-2 and TRBJ2-7, the full variable domain is EAGVAQSPRYKIIEKRQSVAFWCNPISGHATLYWYQQILGQGPKLLIQFQNNGVVDDSQLPKDRFSAERLKGVDSTLKIQPAKLEDSAVYLCASTWTGGVHYEQYFGPGTRLTVT.

This clonotype showed up many times. The V and J genes are TRBV10-3 and TRBJ2-2; possibly TRBD1 for D (5 bases). Germline V gives CDR1 ENHRY, CDR2 SYGVKD. This CDR3 has 14 amino acids. V lost 3 bases and J lost 7, with 12 bases in between. DNA of the CDR3: TGTGCCATCAGTGAAGCAGGGTCCGTCGGGGAGCTGTTTTTT. Amino acids: CAISEAGSVGELFF.

In this sample, this clonotype turned up many times. The chain joins TRBV24-1 to TRBJ2-3, with D tentatively TRBD2 (5 bases). The germline V gene encodes CDR1 KGHDR and CDR2 SFDVKD. The ends were cut back, 4 bases at V and 7 bases at J, with 11 bases in the middle. The CDR3 is 13 residues long. For the CDR3, the DNA is TGTGCCACCAGTGAGACACTCGGGAATACGCAGTATTTT. Translated, it gives CATSETLGNTQYF.

This clonotype was counted between two and nine times. The chain's CDR3 is CSAIRPGLAGNYNEQFF. The CDR3 bases are TGCAGTGCTATACGTCCGGGACTAGCGGGGAATTACAATGAGCAGTTCTTC. This sequence joins TRBV20-1 and TRBJ2-1, with 13 bases fitting TRBD2. The CDR3 totals 17 residues. CDR1 and CDR2 (germline): DFQATT, SNEGSKA (reference sequence). V trimming: 4 bases; J trimming: 4 bases; junction bases outside the gene matches: 10.

This clonotype was picked up many times. CDR3 region: CASSLIQGSYEQYF. The CDR3 region has the DNA TGCGCCAGCAGCTTGATACAGGGGTCCTACGAGCAGTACTTC. The chain links TRBV5-1 to TRBJ2-7, with TRBD1 matching over 7 bases. CDR1 and CDR2 from the germline V gene are SGHRS and YFSETQ. V shed 1 base, J shed 1 base, and the junction held 2 bases outside the gene matches. This CDR3 has 14 residues.

In this sample, this clonotype turned up many times. The chain joins TRBV5-1 to TRBJ2-2; the D gene is possibly TRBD1 (5 bases). This CDR3 is built from 13 residues. Germline-derived CDR1 and CDR2 are SGHRS and YFSETQ. The V end lost 4 bases, the J end lost 5 bases, and 9 bases lay between the germline ends. As DNA, the CDR3 is TGCGCCAGCAGCAATCAGGGAACCGGGGAGCTGTTTTTT. It is translated as CASSNQGTGELFF.

This chain joins TRBV4-1 and TRBJ1-2; D might be TRBD1 (5 bases). The CDR3 runs to 16 residues. V lost 5 bases to trimming and J lost 5 bases, with 21 bases between them. Germline CDR1 MGHRA, CDR2 YSYEKL. The CDR3 bases are TGCGCCAGCAGCAGCACCGAGGGGTTTCTAGGGTATGGCTACACCTTC. Residues: CASSSTEGFLGYGYTF.

This clonotype has a count of ten or more. The genes are TRBV5-1 and TRBJ1-5; D is possibly TRBD1 (5 bases). Germline loops: CDR1 SGHRS, CDR2 YFSETQ. V was cut by 4 bases and J by 7 bases, with 18 bases left in between. This CDR3 contains 15 residues. CDR3 sequence: CASSQDGTEGQPQHF. CDR3 in DNA: TGCGCCAGCAGCCAGGACGGGACGGAGGGACAGCCCCAGCATTTT.

The table lists this clonotype with many counts. The rearrangement links TRBV5-1 to TRBJ1-1, with 9 bases fitting TRBD1. Germline V gene sequence: CDR1 SGHRS, CDR2 YFSETQ. Trimming took 0 bases from V and 5 from J; bases not matched to a gene: 5. The CDR3 is 15 amino acids. The CDR3, as DNA: TGCGCCAGCAGCTTGGCCGGGACAGGGTTAACTGAAGCTTTCTTT. Its translation: CASSLAGTGLTEAFF.

This clonotype was seen ten or more times. The CDR3 DNA follows: TGTGCCAGCAGTCCTTGGGGGTCGTCTGGAAACACCATATATTTT. This codes for CASSPWGSSGNTIYF. The chain uses TRBV3-1 and TRBJ1-3; D might be TRBD1 (5 bases). Germline values: CDR1 LGHDT, CDR2 YNNKEL (reference sequence). The length of the CDR3 is 15 residues. V lost 6 bases and J lost 1, with 13 bases in between.

The V and J genes are TRBV28 and TRBJ2-7; TRBD1 matches at 10 bases. The germline V gene encodes CDR1 MDHEN and CDR2 SYDVKM. This CDR3 region has 18 residues. V dropped 2 bases and J dropped 3; count of bases not matched to a gene: 13. The CDR3 sequence: CASSLGGFSGTGDYEQYF. The DNA of the CDR3 is TGTGCCAGCAGTTTAGGGGGGTTCAGTGGGACAGGGGACTACGAGCAGTACTTC.

The rearrangement uses TRBV12-3 or TRBV12-4 and TRBJ2-1; D is ambiguous. The CDR3 has 15 residues. The ends were cut back, 6 bases at V and 7 bases at J, with 19 bases in the middle. The CDR3: CASSHQSGRINEQFF. DNA for the CDR3: TGTGCCAGCAGCCACCAATCCGGACGGATAAATGAGCAGTTCTTC.

V gene TRBV20-1 combines with J gene TRBJ2-3, with D tentatively TRBD2 (6 bases). The CDR3 is 15 amino acids. The V end lost 5 bases, the J end lost 1 base, and 16 bases lay between the germline ends. The germline V gene has CDR1 DFQATT and CDR2 SNEGSKA (reference sequence). The CDR3 coding sequence is TGCAGTGCTGGCGGGGACGTGCGGGGCACAGATACGCAGTATTTT. Translation gives CSAGGDVRGTDTQYF.

The gene calls are TRBV28 and TRBJ2-1; D call uncertain. Trimming removed 3 bases at V and 0 bases at J, with 15 bases between. Germline CDR1 and CDR2: MDHEN and SYDVKM. This CDR3 spans 17 amino acids. The CDR3 loop reads CASSFPLDPGSYNEQFF. CDR3 DNA sequence: TGTGCCAGCAGTTTTCCGCTAGACCCCGGCTCCTACAATGAGCAGTTCTTC.

This chain uses TRBV15 with TRBJ1-4; no clear D gene. The CDR3 sequence is 13 residues long. Germline lookup yields CDR1 LNHNV and CDR2 YYDKDF (reference sequence). V lost 11 bases, J lost 8 bases, and 18 bases lay in between. CDR3 protein: CAPTNEREEKLFF. Here the CDR3 DNA reads TGTGCCCCCACCAACGAGAGGGAGGAAAAACTGTTTTTT.

This clonotype turned up a few times. The V gene is TRBV5-1, the J gene TRBJ2-5, with a possible D match to TRBD1 (6 bases). Germline V gene data show CDR1 as SGHRS and CDR2 as YFSETQ. V gave up 3 bases and J gave up 4 bases, with 19 bases separating them. The CDR3 has 16 residues. The chain's CDR3 is CASSSIGGARGETQYF. The CDR3, as DNA: TGCGCCAGCAGCTCCATTGGGGGCGCGCGTGGAGAGACCCAGTACTTC.

The table lists this clonotype with many counts. The gene calls are TRBV5-1 and TRBJ2-3; D gene uncertain. The length of the CDR3 is 14 residues. Trimming shortened V by 0 bases and J by 15 bases, and 20 bases separated the two germline ends. CDR1 is SGHRS and CDR2 is YFSETQ in the germline V gene. The CDR3 loop reads CASSLEPTTTQGYF. CDR3 bases: TGCGCCAGCAGCTTGGAACCGACCACCACCCAAGGTTATTTT.

The chain couples TRBV20-1 to TRBJ1-2; 7 bases map to TRBD1. Germline V gives CDR1 DFQATT, CDR2 SNEGSKA (reference sequence). Germline trimming cut 4 bases from V and 2 bases from J; bases unmatched to any gene: 4. The CDR3 length is 13 residues. CDR3 in DNA: TGCAGTGCTACTAAACAGGGGAACTATGGCTACACCTTC. Translating gives CSATKQGNYGYTF.

There are a few counts of this clonotype. The rearrangement uses TRBV9 and TRBJ1-1; D not resolved. The CDR3 contains 14 residues. V was clipped by 4 bases and J by 1 base, with 11 bases between them. CDR1 and CDR2 (germline): SGDLS, YYNGEE. The CDR3 DNA is TGTGCCAGCAGCCCCCGGGTGGGGAACACTGAAGCTTTCTTT. Translation: CASSPRVGNTEAFF. Combining the CDR3 with reference TRBV9 and TRBJ1-1 gives the whole variable domain DSGVTQTPKHLITATGQRVTLRCSPRSGDLSVYWYQQSLDQGLQFLIQYYNGEERAKGNILERFSAQQFPDLHSELNLSSLELGDSALYFCASSPRVGNTEAFFGQGTRLTVV.

The chain has TRBV20-1 and TRBJ1-3; D not resolved. With 0 bases removed from V and 0 bases from J, the gap between germline ends came to 12 bases. Per the germline V gene, CDR1 is DFQATT and CDR2 is SNEGSKA (reference sequence). This CDR3 has 16 residues. This chain's CDR3 is CSARDIGESSGNTIYF. CDR3 in DNA: TGCAGTGCTAGAGATATCGGGGAAAGCTCTGGAAACACCATATATTTT.

This clonotype was recorded many times. The chain is built from TRBV6-5 and TRBJ2-1, with D unresolved. The CDR3 loop spans 14 amino acids. CDR1 MNHEY and CDR2 SVGAGI come from the germline V gene. V was shortened by 0 bases and J by 8 bases, with 11 bases between the two germline ends. The CDR3 loop is CASSYSIYGDEQFF. The DNA of the CDR3 is TGTGCCAGCAGTTACTCGATATATGGCGATGAGCAGTTCTTC.

This clonotype was recorded many times. V is TRBV20-1 and J is TRBJ1-1; TRBD1 might be the D (5 bases). The CDR3 is 13 residues long. Trimming left V 6 bases short and J 0 bases short, with 11 bases between. The germline V gene has CDR1 DFQATT and CDR2 SNEGSKA (reference sequence). CDR3 sequence (DNA): TGCAGTGCCGAGGGACGGATGAACACTGAAGCTTTCTTT. This sequence encodes CSAEGRMNTEAFF.